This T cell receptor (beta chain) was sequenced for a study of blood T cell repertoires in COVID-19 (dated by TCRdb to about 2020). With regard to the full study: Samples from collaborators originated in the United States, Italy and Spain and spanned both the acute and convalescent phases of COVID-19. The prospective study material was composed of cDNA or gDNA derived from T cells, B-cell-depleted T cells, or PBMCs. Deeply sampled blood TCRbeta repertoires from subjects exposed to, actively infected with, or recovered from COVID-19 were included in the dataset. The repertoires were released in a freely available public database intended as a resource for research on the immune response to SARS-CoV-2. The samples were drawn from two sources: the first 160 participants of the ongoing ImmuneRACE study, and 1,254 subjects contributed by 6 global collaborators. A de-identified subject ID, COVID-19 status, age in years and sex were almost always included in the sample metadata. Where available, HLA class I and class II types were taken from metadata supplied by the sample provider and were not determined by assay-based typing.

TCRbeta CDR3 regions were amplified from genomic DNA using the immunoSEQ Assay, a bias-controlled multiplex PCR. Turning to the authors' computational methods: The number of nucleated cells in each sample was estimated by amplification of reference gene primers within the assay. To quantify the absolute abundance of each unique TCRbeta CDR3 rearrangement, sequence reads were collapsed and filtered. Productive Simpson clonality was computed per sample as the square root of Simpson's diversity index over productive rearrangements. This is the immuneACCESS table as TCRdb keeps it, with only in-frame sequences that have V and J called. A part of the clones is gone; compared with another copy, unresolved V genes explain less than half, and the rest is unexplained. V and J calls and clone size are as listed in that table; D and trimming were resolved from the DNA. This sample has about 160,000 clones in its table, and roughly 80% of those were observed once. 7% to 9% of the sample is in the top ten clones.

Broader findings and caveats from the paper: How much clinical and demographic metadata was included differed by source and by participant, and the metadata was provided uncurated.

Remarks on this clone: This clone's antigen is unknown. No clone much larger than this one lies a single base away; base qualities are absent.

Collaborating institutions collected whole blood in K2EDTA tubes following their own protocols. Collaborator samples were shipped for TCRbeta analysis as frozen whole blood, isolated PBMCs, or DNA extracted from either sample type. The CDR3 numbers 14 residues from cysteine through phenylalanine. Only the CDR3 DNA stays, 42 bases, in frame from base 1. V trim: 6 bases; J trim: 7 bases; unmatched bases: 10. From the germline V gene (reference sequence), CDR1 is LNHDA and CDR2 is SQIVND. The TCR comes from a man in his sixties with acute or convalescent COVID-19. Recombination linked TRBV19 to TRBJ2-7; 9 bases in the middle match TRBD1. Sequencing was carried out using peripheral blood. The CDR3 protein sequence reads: CASRGTGMSQEQYF. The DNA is TGTGCCAGTAGGGGGACAGGGATGTCTCAAGAGCAGTACTTC.